These T cell receptor beta chains were read from a single sample in a study of control samples from healthy donors and cancer patients. The method was immunoSEQ multiplex PCR; TCRdb's version includes in-frame clones alone and lacks a portion of them. This sample has 150,000 to 200,000 clones, with around nine tenths found just once. The sequenced material came from blood. These TCRs come from a man between 18 and 29 years old in good health. Both conserved end residues are part of each CDR3. Each record gives: CDR3 DNA, CDR3 protein, V gene, D gene, J gene, CDR3 length, clone size. D genes are given only for firm matches. Clone size appears in some rows only: once, few, many, or a class for an expanded clone.

cdr3_nt: TGTGCCAGCAGGTGGGACATCTCCTACGAGCAGTACTTC
cdr3_aa: CASRWDISYEQYF
v_call: TRBV6-6
d_call: NA
j_call: TRBJ2-7
cdr3_length: 13
clone_size: once

cdr3_nt: TGTGCCAGCCACAGTAACACTGAAGCTTTCTTT
cdr3_aa: CASHSNTEAFF
v_call: TRBV28
d_call: NA
j_call: TRBJ1-1
cdr3_length: 11
clone_size: NA

cdr3_nt: TGCGCCAGCACCAAGGACAGGAGCTCCTACAATGAGCAGTTCTTC
cdr3_aa: CASTKDRSSYNEQFF
v_call: TRBV5-1
d_call: TRBD1
j_call: TRBJ2-1
cdr3_length: 15
clone_size: once

cdr3_nt: TGTGCCAGCAGCTTGTCCCCCCCCAATGGCTACACCTTC
cdr3_aa: CASSLSPPNGYTF
v_call: TRBV5-6
d_call: NA
j_call: TRBJ1-2
cdr3_length: 13
clone_size: NA

cdr3_nt: TGTGCCAGCAGCTTCTTGACAGGTGATGGCTACACCTTC
cdr3_aa: CASSFLTGDGYTF
v_call: TRBV7-2
d_call: NA
j_call: TRBJ1-2
cdr3_length: 13
clone_size: NA

cdr3_nt: TGTGCCAGCAGAAGGCCCAGACCTGAAGCTTTCTTT
cdr3_aa: CASRRPRPEAFF
v_call: TRBV4-2
d_call: NA
j_call: TRBJ1-1
cdr3_length: 12
clone_size: NA

cdr3_nt: TGCGCCAGCAGCCGGGGACAGGGGGAAGAGACCCAGTACTTC
cdr3_aa: CASSRGQGEETQYF
v_call: TRBV5-1
d_call: TRBD1
j_call: TRBJ2-5
cdr3_length: 14
clone_size: NA

cdr3_nt: TGTGCCAGCAGCCAGCCAGGGGGGAACACTGAAGCTTTCTTT
cdr3_aa: CASSQPGGNTEAFF
v_call: TRBV7-8
d_call: TRBD1
j_call: TRBJ1-1
cdr3_length: 14
clone_size: NA

cdr3_nt: TGTGCCAGCAGCCCCCGGGACGGGAATGAAAAACTGTTTTTT
cdr3_aa: CASSPRDGNEKLFF
v_call: TRBV9
d_call: NA
j_call: TRBJ1-4
cdr3_length: 14
clone_size: NA

cdr3_nt: TGTGCCAGCAGTCAACCCGGACAGGCCAATGGCTACACCTTC
cdr3_aa: CASSQPGQANGYTF
v_call: TRBV28
d_call: TRBD1
j_call: TRBJ1-2
cdr3_length: 14
clone_size: NA

cdr3_nt: TGTGCCAGCAGCTCCCTGACAGGGGACAATCAGCCCCAGCATTTT
cdr3_aa: CASSSLTGDNQPQHF
v_call: TRBV5-6
d_call: TRBD1
j_call: TRBJ1-5
cdr3_length: 15
clone_size: NA

cdr3_nt: TGTGCCAGCAGCCGGCAAGGGTTAACTGGGGCCAACGTCCTGACTTTC
cdr3_aa: CASSRQGLTGANVLTF
v_call: TRBV5-6
d_call: NA
j_call: TRBJ2-6
cdr3_length: 16
clone_size: NA